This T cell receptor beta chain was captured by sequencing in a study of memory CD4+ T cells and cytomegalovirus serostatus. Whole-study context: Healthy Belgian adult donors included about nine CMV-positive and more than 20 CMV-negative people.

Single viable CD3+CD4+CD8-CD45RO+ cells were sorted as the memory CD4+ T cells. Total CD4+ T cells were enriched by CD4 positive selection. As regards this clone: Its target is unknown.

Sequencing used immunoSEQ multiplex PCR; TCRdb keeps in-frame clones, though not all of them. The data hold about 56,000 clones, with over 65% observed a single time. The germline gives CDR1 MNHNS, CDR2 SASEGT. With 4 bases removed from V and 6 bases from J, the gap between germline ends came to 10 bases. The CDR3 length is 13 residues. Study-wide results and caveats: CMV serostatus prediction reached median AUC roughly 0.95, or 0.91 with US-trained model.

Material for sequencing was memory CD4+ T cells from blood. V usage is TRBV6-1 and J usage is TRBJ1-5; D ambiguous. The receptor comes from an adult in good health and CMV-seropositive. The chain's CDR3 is CASSATGVQPQHF. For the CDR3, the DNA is TGTGCCAGCAGTGCGACCGGGGTTCAGCCCCAGCATTTT.